This TCR beta chain was identified in a study of neurological immune-mediated disorders. Findings and limits, study-wide: No expanded-clone CDR3 amino acid sequence recurred across subjects, suggesting private TCR-beta repertoires.

Indicated time point: longitudinal time-point 1 (baseline). Unsorted libraries were derived from 2 million PBMCs stored at -80 C. This clonotype was seen many times. Antigen unknown. V lost 3 bases, J lost 6 bases, and 9 bases lay in between. Germline CDR1 and CDR2: MGHDK and SYGVNS. The CDR3 extends over 12 amino acids. TCRdb re-analysed the 5' RACE reads in MiXCR, keeping a single row per CDR3 protein. The table records about 49,000 distinct CDR3 sequences, about 9% of them present only once. V and J are TRBV25-1 and TRBJ2-7; unclear D gene. The receptor's source is a woman between 40 and 55 years old in good health. The specimen sequenced was PBMCs. This CDR3 reads CASSDQHPEQYF. The DNA for the CDR3 is TGTGCCAGCAGTGACCAGCATCCCGAGCAGTACTTC.